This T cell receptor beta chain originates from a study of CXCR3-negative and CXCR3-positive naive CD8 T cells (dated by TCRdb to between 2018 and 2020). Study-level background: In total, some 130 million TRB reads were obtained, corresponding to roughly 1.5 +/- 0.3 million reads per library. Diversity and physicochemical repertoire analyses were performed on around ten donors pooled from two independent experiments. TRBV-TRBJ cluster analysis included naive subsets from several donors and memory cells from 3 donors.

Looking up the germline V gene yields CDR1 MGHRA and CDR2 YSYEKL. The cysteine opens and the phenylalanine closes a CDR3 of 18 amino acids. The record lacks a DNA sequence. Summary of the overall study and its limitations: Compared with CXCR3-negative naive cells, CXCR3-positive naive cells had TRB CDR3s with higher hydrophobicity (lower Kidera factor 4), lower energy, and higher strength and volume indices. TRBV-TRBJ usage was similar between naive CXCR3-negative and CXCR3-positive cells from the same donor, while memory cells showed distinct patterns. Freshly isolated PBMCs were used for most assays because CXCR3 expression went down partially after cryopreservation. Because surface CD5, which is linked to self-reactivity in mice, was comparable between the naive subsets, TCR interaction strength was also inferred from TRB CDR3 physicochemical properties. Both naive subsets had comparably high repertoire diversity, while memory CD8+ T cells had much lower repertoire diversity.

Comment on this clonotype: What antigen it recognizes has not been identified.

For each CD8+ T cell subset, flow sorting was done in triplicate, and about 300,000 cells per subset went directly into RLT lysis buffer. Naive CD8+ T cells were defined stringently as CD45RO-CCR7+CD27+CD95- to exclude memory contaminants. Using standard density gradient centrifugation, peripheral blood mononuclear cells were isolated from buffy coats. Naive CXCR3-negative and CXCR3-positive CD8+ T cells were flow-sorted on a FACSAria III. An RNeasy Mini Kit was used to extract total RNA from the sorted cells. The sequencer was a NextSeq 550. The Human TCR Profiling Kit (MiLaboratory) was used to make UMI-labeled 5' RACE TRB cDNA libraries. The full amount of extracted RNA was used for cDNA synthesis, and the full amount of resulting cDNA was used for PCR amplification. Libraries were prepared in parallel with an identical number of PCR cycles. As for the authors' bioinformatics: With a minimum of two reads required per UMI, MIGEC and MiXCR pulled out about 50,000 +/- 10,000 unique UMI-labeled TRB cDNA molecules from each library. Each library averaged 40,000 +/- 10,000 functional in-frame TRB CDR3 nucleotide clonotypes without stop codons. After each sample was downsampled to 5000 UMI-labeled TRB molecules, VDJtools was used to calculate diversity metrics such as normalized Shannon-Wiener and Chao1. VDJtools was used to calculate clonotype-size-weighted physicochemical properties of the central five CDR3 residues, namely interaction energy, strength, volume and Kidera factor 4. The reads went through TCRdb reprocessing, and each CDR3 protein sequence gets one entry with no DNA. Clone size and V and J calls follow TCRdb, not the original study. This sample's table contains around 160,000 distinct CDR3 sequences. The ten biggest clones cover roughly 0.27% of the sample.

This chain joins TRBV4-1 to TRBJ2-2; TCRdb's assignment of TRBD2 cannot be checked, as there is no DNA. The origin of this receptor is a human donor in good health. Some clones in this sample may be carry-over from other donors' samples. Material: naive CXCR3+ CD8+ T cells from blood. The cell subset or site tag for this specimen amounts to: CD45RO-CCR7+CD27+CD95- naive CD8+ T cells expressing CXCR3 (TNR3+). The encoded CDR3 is CASSPTPPGTIVAGELFF.